These T cell receptor beta chains were read from a single sample in a study of STAT5B mutations in CD4+ large granular lymphocyte leukemia. Data came from immunoSEQ multiplex PCR; TCRdb stores just in-frame clones and leaves some out. This table holds about 5,900 clones, about three quarters found once. Input material: PBMCs. The receptors were gathered from a man older than 75 with CD4+ T-cell large granular lymphocyte leukemia. CDR3s leave out the opening cysteine and the closing phenylalanine or tryptophan. Fields, in order: J gene, D gene, V gene, CDR3 protein. D genes are given only for firm matches.

>TRBJ1-5|NA|TRBV27
ASRGGNQPQH
>TRBJ1-1|NA|TRBV4-3
ASSQEEPPSARPFEAF
>TRBJ1-1|NA|TRBV9
ASSVERNTEAF
>TRBJ2-3|TRBD1|TRBV9
ASSLGTGVGTDTQY
>TRBJ1-1|TRBD1|TRBV6-5
ASRLGQLGTEAF
>TRBJ2-3|NA|TRBV6-4
ASSLPPRSEAPDTQY
>TRBJ2-1|TRBD2|TRBV11-2
ASSLLAGRNIISYNEQF
>TRBJ2-3|NA|TRBV5-1
ASSFTSIRTDTQY
>TRBJ2-7|TRBD2|TRBV11-2
ASRKGGDEQY
>TRBJ2-1|TRBD2|TRBV11-2
ASSPWARGDNEQF
>TRBJ1-4|NA|TRBV7-9
ASQLLGAVKEKLF
>TRBJ2-3|NA|TRBV4-3
ASSQEWQAAPDTQY
>TRBJ1-6|TRBD1|TRBV6-1
ASSLGTGDNSPLH
>TRBJ1-2|TRBD1|TRBV9
ASRPQGGHGYT
>TRBJ1-2|NA|TRBV19
ASSITPGGLVGYT
>TRBJ2-7|TRBD1|TRBV27
ASKTLIPGQGAIYEQY
>TRBJ2-7|TRBD2|TRBV2
ASSPPQLADSSYEQY
>TRBJ1-2|TRBD1|TRBV9
ASSPRTGKGYT
>TRBJ2-1|NA|TRBV4-2
ASSQEGVPNEQF
>TRBJ2-7|TRBD1|TRBV27
ASSLIGTGSEQY
>TRBJ1-2|NA|TRBV9
ASSVASGLTYGYT
>TRBJ1-4|NA|TRBV2
ASRSREEKLF
>TRBJ2-7|NA|TRBV4-1
ASSQSLGGSYEQY
>TRBJ1-2|TRBD1|TRBV18
ASRHDRDPNYGYT
>TRBJ2-7|NA|TRBV27
ASSFAGTASYEQY
>TRBJ2-5|TRBD2|TRBV9
ASSAHRGGKETQY
>TRBJ2-1|TRBD2|TRBV4-1
ASSQRSGASSYNEQF
>TRBJ2-5|NA|TRBV6-5
ASSAQGAETQY
>TRBJ1-1|TRBD1|TRBV10-1
ASSPIQGAENTEAF
>TRBJ2-1|TRBD1|TRBV4-2
ASSPYTGGPYNEQF
>TRBJ2-7|TRBD2|TRBV7-9
ASSPPGTSRYYEQY
>TRBJ1-1|TRBD1|TRBV4-3
ASSRKTGRNTEAF
>TRBJ2-1|TRBD2|TRBV29-1
SVVGRGSYNEQF
>TRBJ1-1|NA|TRBV27
ASSLRVTMNTEAF
>TRBJ2-3|TRBD1|TRBV6-5
ASSWGQGTDTQY
>TRBJ1-1|NA|TRBV25-1
ATKQGEAF
>TRBJ1-1|TRBD1|TRBV10-3
AISDPGGAGTEAF
>TRBJ1-5|NA|TRBV5-5
ASSLSQGVNQPQH
>TRBJ2-3|TRBD2|TRBV4-1
ASSLTGGTDTQY
>TRBJ2-3|NA|TRBV6-5
ASHITGSTDTQY
>TRBJ2-7|TRBD2|TRBV6-6
ASSYEGGSSYEQY
>TRBJ1-1|TRBD1|TRBV2
ASSEEGTGMNTEAF
>TRBJ2-2|NA|TRBV9
ASSVAGDGGSGELF
>TRBJ1-1|NA|TRBV6-5
ASSYQPPEAF
>TRBJ2-7|NA|TRBV27
ASSFLGPYEQY
>TRBJ1-1|NA|TRBV6-5
ATEDSGAEAF
>TRBJ1-2|NA|TRBV6-5
ASSYDGGYT
>TRBJ2-3|TRBD2|TRBV4-1
ASSLSTGTRGDTQY
>TRBJ2-7|TRBD1|TRBV9
ASSARGRGIDEQY